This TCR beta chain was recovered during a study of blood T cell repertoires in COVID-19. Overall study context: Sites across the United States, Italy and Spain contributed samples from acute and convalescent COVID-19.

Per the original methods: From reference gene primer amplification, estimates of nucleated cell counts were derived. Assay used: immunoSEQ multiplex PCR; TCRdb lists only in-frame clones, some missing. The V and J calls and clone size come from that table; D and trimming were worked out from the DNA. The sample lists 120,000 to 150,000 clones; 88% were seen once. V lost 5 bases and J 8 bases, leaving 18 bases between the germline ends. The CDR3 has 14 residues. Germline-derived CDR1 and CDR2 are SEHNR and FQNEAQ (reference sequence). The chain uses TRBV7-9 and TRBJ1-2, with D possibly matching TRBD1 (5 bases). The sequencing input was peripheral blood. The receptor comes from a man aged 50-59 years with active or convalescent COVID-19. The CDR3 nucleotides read TGTGCCAGCAGCCCCCCGGGACTGGGCAGGGGCTACACCTTC. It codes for CASSPPGLGRGYTF.